The 10 T cell receptor beta chains listed next were all sequenced from one sample in a study of blood T cells in healthy people across ages. Sample-barcoded 5' priming and a J-beta primer mix drove a second PCR of 7 to 11 cycles. TCRdb redid the calling of the 5' RACE reads with MiXCR, one entry per CDR3 protein. The sample lists under 2 million distinct CDR3 sequences; about 35% were seen once. Sequencing input: blood. The source of these receptors is a woman in her thirties in good health.

This chain uses TRBV5-1 with TRBJ1-1, with TRBD1 identical over 7 bases. Per germline, CDR1 SGHRS and CDR2 YFSETQ. The CDR3 spans 14 residues. Trimming cost V 4 bases and J 5 bases; bases outside gene matches: 8. The chain's CDR3 is CASSVGQEGTEAFF. In DNA form, the CDR3 reads TGCGCCAGCAGCGTTGGACAGGAGGGAACTGAAGCTTTCTTT.

Here the CDR3 reads CASSLSWGGTYGYTF. DNA for the CDR3: TGTGCCAGCAGCCTCTCGTGGGGGGGAACCTATGGCTACACCTTC. The rearrangement joins TRBV27 to TRBJ1-2, with D possibly TRBD1 on 5 matching bases. V was shortened by 6 bases and J by 4 bases, with 18 bases between the two germline ends. Per germline, CDR1 MNHEY and CDR2 SMNVEV (reference sequence). The CDR3 sequence is 15 residues long.

The V call is TRBV20-1, the J call TRBJ2-4; TRBD1 matches at 7 bases. The ends lost 5 bases at V and 3 bases at J; junction bases unmatched: 10. Germline V gene sequence: CDR1 DFQATT, CDR2 SNEGSKA (reference sequence). The CDR3 loop spans 15 amino acids. The CDR3 loop is CSALGGREGKNIQYF. CDR3 DNA: TGCAGTGCTCTAGGGGGCCGAGAGGGCAAAAACATTCAGTACTTC.

The gene calls are TRBV28 and TRBJ2-1; TRBD2 agrees at 7 bases. With 5 bases clipped from V and 5 bases from J, the junction kept 12 bases outside the gene matches. This CDR3 has 16 amino acids. Germline V lookup: CDR1 MDHEN, CDR2 SYDVKM. The CDR3 sequence is CASSNRGGSAHNEQFF. For the CDR3, the DNA is TGTGCCAGCAGTAACCGGGGCGGGAGTGCCCACAATGAGCAGTTCTTC.

This clonotype was counted between two and nine times. J is TRBJ2-5 and V is TRBV5-4; TRBD1 is a possible D gene (5 bases). This CDR3 comprises 14 residues. Trimming left V 1 base short and J 3 bases short, with 10 bases between. The germline V gene encodes CDR1 SGHNT and CDR2 YYREEE (reference sequence). As DNA, the CDR3 is TGTGCCAGCAGCTTGAGGCAGGGTGAAGAGACCCAGTACTTC. Encoded protein: CASSLRQGEETQYF.

The sample holds a few counts of this clonotype. The rearrangement joins TRBV5-1 to TRBJ2-6, with 7 bases fitting TRBD2. The CDR3 loop spans 16 amino acids. Germline V lookup: CDR1 SGHRS, CDR2 YFSETQ. Losses at the gene ends were 0 bases for V and 2 bases for J; bases not matched to a gene: 2. CDR3 protein: CASSLAGGTGANVLTF. The CDR3 DNA is TGCGCCAGCAGCTTGGCCGGGGGGACTGGGGCCAACGTCCTGACTTTC. Full variable domain (outside the CDR3, taken from reference TRBV5-1 and TRBJ2-6): KAGVTQTPRYLIKTRGQQVTLSCSPISGHRSVSWYQQTPGQGLQFLFEYFSETQRNKGNFPGRFSGRQFSNSRSEMNVSTLELGDSALYLCASSLAGGTGANVLTFGAGSRLTVL.

This sequence joins TRBV7-6 and TRBJ2-7, with D uncertain. V lost 5 bases, J lost 1 base, and 15 bases lay in between. Germline CDR1 is SGHVS and CDR2 is FNYEAQ. The CDR3 runs to 15 residues. For the CDR3, the DNA is TGTGCCAGCAGCCGAAGTCTGGACCAGTCCTACGAGCAGTACTTC. This gives the protein CASSRSLDQSYEQYF.

V gene TRBV12-3 or TRBV12-4 combines with J gene TRBJ1-5; D gene unclear. V was clipped by 1 base and J by 7 bases, with 17 bases between them. The CDR3 runs 16 residues. CDR3 nucleotide sequence: TGTGCCAGCAGTTTAGAAGGTGTGCAAGGGCTACAGCCCCAGCATTTT. This translates into CASSLEGVQGLQPQHF.

The chain is built from TRBV20-1 and TRBJ2-1, with 7 bases matching TRBD2. J lost 9 bases, V lost 1 base, and 12 bases had no gene match. This CDR3 has 15 residues. CDR1 and CDR2 from the germline V gene are DFQATT and SNEGSKA (reference sequence). The CDR3, as DNA: TGCAGTGCTAGAGGCTACGGGGGAGGGCCAGGTGAGCAGTTCTTC. Protein: CSARGYGGGPGEQFF.

The CDR3 spells CSARDPQGYQPQHF. The CDR3 nucleotides read TGCAGTGCTAGAGATCCCCAGGGCTATCAGCCCCAGCATTTT. The gene calls are TRBV20-1 and TRBJ1-5; tentative D call: TRBD1 (5 bases). The CDR3 is 14 amino acids. Germline V gene lookup returns CDR1 DFQATT and CDR2 SNEGSKA (reference sequence). The V end was cut by 0 bases, the J end by 5 bases, with 11 bases between.